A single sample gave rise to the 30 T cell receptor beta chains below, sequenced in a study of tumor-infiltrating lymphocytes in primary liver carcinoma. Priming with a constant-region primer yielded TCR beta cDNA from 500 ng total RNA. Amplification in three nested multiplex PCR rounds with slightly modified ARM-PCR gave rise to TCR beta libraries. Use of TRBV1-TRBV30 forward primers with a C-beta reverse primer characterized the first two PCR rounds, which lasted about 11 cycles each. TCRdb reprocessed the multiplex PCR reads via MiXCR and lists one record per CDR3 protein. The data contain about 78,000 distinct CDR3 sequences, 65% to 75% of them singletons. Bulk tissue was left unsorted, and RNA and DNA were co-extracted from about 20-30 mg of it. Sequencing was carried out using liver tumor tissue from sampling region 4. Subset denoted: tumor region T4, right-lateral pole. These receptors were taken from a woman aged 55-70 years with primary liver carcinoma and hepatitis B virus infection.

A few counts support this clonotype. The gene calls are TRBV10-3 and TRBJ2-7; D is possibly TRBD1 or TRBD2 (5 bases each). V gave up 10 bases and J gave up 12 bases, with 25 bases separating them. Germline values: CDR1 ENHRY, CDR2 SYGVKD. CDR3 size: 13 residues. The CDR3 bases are TGTGCCACTGAGGGGTCGTCGGAAGGACGGCGGTACTTC. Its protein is CATEGSSEGRRYF.

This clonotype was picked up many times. The CDR3 nucleotides read TGTGCCAGCAGTGAGCAGGGGGTCAACCACGAGCAGTACTTC. It is translated as CASSEQGVNHEQYF. V and J are TRBV7-8 and TRBJ2-7, with TRBD1 matching 7 bases. The CDR3 loop spans 14 amino acids. Looked up from germline, CDR1 is SGHVS and CDR2 is FQNEAQ. V was pared by 6 bases and J by 5 bases, with 10 bases of the junction left unmatched.

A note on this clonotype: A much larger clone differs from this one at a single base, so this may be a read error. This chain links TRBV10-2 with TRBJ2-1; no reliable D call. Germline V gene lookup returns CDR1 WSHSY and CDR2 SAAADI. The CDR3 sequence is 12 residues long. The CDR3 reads CTSSQAENEQFF. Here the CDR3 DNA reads TGCACCAGCAGCCAAGCTGAGAATGAGCAGTTCTTC.

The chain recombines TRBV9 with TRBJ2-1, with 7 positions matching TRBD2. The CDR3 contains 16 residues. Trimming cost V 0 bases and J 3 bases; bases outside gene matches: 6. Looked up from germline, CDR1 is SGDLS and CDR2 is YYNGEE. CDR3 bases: TGTGCCAGCAGCGTAGGGACGGGACTAAACTACAATGAGCAGTTCTTC. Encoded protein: CASSVGTGLNYNEQFF.

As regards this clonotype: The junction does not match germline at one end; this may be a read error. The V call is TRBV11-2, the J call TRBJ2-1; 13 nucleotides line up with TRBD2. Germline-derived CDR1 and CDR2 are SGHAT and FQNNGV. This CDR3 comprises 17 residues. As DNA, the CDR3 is TGTGCCAGCAGCAGGAGACTAGCGGGAGGTCCCGGGGATGAGCAGTTGTTC. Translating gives CASSRRLAGGPGDEQLF.

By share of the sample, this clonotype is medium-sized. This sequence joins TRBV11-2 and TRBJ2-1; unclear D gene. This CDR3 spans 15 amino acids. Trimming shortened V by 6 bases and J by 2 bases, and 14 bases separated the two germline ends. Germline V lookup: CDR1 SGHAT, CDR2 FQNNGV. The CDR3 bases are TGTGCCAGCAGAGCAAGGGTTACTGCCTACAATGAGCAGTTCTTC. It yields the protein CASRARVTAYNEQFF.

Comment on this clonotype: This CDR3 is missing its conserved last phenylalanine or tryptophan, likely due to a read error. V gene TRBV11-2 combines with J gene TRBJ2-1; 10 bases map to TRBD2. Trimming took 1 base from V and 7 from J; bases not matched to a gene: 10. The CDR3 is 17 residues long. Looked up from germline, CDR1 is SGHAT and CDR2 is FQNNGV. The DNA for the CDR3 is TGTGCCAGCAGCTTAGGTGTGGTAGCGGGAGGACCGAATGAGCAGTTCATC. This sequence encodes CASSLGVVAGGPNEQFI.

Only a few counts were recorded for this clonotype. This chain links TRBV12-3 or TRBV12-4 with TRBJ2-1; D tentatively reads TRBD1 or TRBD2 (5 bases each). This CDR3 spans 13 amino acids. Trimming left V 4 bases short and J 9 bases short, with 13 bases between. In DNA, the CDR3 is TGTGCCAGCAGTTCCGCCGGGACGACTGAGCAGTTCTTC. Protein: CASSSAGTTEQFF.

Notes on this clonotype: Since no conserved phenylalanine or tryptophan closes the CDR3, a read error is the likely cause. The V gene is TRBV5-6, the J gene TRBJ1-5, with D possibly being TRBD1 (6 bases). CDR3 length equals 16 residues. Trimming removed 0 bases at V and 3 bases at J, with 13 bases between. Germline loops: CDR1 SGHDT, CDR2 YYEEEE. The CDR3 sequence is CASSLAGSGDNQPQHL. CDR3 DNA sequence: TGTGCCAGCAGCTTGGCCGGGTCAGGGGACAATCAGCCCCAGCATTTA.

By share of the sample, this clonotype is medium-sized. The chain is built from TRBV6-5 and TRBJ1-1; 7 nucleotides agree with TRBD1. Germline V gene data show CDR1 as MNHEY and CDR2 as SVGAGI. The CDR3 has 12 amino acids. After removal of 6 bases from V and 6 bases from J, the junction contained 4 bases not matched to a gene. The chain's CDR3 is CASRRDSSEAFF. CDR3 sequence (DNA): TGTGCCAGCAGACGGGACAGTTCTGAAGCTTTCTTT.

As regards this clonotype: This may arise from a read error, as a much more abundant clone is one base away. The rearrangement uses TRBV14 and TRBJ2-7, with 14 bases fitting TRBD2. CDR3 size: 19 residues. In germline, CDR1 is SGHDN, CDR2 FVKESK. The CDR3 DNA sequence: TGTGTCAGCAGCCACCCGATAGGACTAGCGGGAGGATTCTCCTACGAGCAGTACTTC. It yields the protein CVSSHPIGLAGGFSYEQYF.

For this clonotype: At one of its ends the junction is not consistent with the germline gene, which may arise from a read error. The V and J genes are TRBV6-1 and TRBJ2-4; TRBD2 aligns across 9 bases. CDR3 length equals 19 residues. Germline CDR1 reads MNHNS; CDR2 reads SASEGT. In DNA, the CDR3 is TGTGACAGCACTGAAGAGGCAAGCGGGAGGACTAGCACCAAAAACATTCAGTACTTC. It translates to CDSTEEASGRTSTKNIQYF.

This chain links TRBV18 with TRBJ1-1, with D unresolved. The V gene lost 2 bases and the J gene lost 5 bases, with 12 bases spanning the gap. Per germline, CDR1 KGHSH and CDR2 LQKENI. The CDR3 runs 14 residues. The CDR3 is CASSPYSQGTEAFF. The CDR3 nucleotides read TGTGCCAGCTCACCATATTCCCAAGGGACTGAAGCTTTCTTT.

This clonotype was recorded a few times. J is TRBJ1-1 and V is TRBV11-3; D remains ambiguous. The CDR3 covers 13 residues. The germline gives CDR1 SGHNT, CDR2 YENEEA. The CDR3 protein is CTNSLGENTEAFF. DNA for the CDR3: TGTACCAACAGCTTAGGAGAAAATACTGAAGCTTTCTTT.

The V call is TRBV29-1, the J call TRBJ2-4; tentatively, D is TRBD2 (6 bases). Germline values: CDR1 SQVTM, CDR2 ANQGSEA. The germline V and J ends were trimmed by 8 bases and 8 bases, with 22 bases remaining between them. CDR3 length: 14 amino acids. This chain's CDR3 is CSILSKGSGDIQYF. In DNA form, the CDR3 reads TGCAGCATCCTGTCTAAGGGGTCGGGGGACATTCAGTACTTC.

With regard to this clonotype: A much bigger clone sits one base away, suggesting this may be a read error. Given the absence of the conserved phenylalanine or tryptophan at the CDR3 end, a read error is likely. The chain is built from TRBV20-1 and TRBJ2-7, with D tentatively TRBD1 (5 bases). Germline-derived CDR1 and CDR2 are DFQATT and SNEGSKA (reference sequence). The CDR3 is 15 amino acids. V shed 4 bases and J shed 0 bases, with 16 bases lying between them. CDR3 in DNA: TGCAGTGCTACCGATCCTGTACAGGACTCCTACGAGCAGTACCTC. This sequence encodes CSATDPVQDSYEQYL.

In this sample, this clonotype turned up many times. The CDR3 sequence is CASTNVPLLAGKSYNEQFF. CDR3 sequence (DNA): TGTGCCAGCACCAACGTACCCCTCCTAGCGGGTAAATCCTACAATGAGCAGTTCTTC. The rearrangement uses TRBV28 and TRBJ2-1; 8 nucleotides match TRBD2. CDR3 length equals 19 residues. Trimming removed 7 bases from V and 1 base from J; junction bases left unmatched: 18. Germline lookup yields CDR1 MDHEN and CDR2 SYDVKM.

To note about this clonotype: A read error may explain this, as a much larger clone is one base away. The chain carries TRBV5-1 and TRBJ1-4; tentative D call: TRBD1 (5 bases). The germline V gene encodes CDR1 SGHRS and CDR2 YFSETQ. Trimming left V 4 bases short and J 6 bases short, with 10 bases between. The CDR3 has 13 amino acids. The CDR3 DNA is TGCGCCAGCAGCATGGACAATTATGAAAAACTGTTTTTT. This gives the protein CASSMDNYEKLFF.

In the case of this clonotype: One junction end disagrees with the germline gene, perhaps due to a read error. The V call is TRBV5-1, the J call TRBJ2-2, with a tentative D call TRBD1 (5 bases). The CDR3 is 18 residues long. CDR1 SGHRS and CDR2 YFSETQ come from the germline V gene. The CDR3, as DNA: TGCGCCAGCAGCTTGGGCACGGTGGCAGGGCATAACACCGGGCAGCTTTTTTTT. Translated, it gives CASSLGTVAGHNTGQLFF.

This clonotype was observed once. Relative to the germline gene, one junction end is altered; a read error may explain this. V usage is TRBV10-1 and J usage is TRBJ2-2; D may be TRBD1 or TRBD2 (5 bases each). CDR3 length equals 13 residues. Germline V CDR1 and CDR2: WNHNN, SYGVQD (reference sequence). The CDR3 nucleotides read TGCGCCAGCAGTAAGGGGTCGGCCGGGGAACTGTCTTTT. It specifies CASSKGSAGELSF.

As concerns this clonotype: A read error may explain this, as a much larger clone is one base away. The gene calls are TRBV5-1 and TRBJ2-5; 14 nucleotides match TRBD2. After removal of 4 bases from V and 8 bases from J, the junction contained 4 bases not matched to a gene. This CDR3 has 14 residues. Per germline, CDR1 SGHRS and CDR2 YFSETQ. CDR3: CASSPTSGRDTQYF. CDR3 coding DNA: TGCGCCAGCAGCCCGACTAGCGGGAGGGACACCCAGTACTTC.

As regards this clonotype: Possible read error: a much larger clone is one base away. CDR3 amino acids: CASNPLEDSTAYYEQYF. As DNA, the CDR3 is TGTGCCAGCAACCCCCTGGAGGACTCCACGGCCTACTACGAGCAGTACTTC. The chain couples TRBV2 to TRBJ2-7, with D maybe TRBD2 (5 bases). CDR3 size: 17 residues. V lost 7 bases and J 3 bases, leaving 25 bases between the germline ends. The germline V gene encodes CDR1 SNHLY and CDR2 FYNNEI.

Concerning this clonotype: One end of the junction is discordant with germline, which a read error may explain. CDR3 loop: CASTPVTIAGTEYF. The CDR3 DNA reads TGTGCCAGCACCCCTGTGACTATCGCGGGTACGGAGTATTTT. The chain carries TRBV7-8 and TRBJ2-3, with D possibly matching TRBD2 (5 bases). The CDR3 totals 14 residues. Germline CDR1 SGHVS, CDR2 FQNEAQ.

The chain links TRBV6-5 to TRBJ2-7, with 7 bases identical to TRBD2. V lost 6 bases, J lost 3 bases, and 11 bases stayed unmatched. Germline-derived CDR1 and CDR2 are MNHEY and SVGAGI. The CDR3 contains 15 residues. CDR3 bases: TGTGCCAGCAGCGAGGCGGCGGGAGAGTGCTACGAGCAGTACTTC. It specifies CASSEAAGECYEQYF.

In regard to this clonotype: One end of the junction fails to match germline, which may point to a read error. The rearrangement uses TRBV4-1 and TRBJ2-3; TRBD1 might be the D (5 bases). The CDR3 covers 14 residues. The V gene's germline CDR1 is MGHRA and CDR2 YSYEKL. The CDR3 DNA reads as TGCGCCAGCAGCCAATCTAGGGGCTCGGATGCCCAGTATTTC. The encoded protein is CASSQSRGSDAQYF.

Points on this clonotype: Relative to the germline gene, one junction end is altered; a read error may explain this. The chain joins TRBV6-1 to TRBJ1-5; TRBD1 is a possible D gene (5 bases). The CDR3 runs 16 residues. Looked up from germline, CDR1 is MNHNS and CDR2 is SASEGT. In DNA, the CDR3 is TGTGCCAGCAGGGAACGTCCGGGGGTAAGCAATCAGCTCCAGCATTTT. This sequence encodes CASRERPGVSNQLQHF.

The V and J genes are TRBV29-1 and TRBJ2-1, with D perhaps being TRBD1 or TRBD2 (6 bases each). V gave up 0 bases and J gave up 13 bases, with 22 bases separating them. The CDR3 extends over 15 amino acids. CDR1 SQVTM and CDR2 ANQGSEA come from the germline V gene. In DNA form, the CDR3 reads TGCAGCGTTGAAGAGGTGTGGGGGGCTCATAATGGACAGTTCTTC. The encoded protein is CSVEEVWGAHNGQFF.

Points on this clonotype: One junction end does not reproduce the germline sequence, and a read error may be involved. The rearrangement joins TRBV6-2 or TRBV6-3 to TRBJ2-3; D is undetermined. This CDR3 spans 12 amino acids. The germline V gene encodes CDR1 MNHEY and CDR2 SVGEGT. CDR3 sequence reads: CASRPTTDTHYF. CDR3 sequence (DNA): TGTGCCAGCAGACCCACCACAGATACGCATTATTTT.

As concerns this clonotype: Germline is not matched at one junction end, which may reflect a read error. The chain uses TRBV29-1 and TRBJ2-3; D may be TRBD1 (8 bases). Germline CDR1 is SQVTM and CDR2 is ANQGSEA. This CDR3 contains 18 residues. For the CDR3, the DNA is TGCAGCGTTGAAGCGTTGGACAGGGAGGGGGTTAGCACAGATATGCAGTATTTT. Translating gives CSVEALDREGVSTDMQYF.

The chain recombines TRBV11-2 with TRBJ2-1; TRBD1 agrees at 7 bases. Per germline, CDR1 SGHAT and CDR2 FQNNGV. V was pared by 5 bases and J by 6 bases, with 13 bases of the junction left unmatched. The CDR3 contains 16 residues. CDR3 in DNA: TGTGCCAGCAGCGACCCAACAGGGGTTTTTGGCAATGAGCAGTTCTTC. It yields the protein CASSDPTGVFGNEQFF.